Below, 4 T cell receptor beta chains from the same sample are listed, as sequenced in a study of vaccination and CD4 T cells after COVID-19. The Oncomine TCR Beta short-read assay was applied to DNA of cultured CD4+ T cells. CD4+ T cells were cultured, and genomic DNA was extracted from them. TCRdb reanalysed the PCR reads using MiXCR and keeps one entry per CDR3 protein. This sample has fewer than 13,000 distinct CDR3 sequences; 34% occur once, and the top ten carry about 20%. Treatment described: roughly 11-day PBMC culture with coronavirus spike peptide pools or control peptides (ViraFEST assay). The unexposed donor's CD4+ T cells were collected before the COVID-19 pandemic (2011-2018). Antigen specificity for these receptors is unknown. The sequencing input was CD4+ T cells from blood, cultured in vitro. These receptors were taken from a human donor in good health.

The chain uses TRBV7-3 and TRBJ2-2; either TRBD1 or TRBD2 may fit D (5 bases each). The germline V gene encodes CDR1 SGHTA and CDR2 FQGTGA. The CDR3 loop spans 13 amino acids. V lost 5 bases, J lost 6 bases, and 10 bases lay in between. The CDR3 DNA follows: TGTGCCAGCAGCGCAGTGGGGGCCGGGGAGCTGTTTTTT. Translating it yields CASSAVGAGELFF.

Only a few counts were recorded for this clonotype. The chain couples TRBV6-2 or TRBV6-3 to TRBJ2-1, with D uncertain. The CDR3 consists of 13 residues. With 5 bases removed from V and 5 bases from J, the gap between germline ends came to 10 bases. Germline assignment: CDR1 MNHEY and CDR2 SVGEGT. The CDR3 coding sequence is TGTGCCAGCAGTCTCGACACACACAATGAGCAGTTCTTC. This sequence encodes CASSLDTHNEQFF.

The chain has TRBV11-2 and TRBJ2-7; D unresolved. Germline assignment: CDR1 SGHAT and CDR2 FQNNGV. The ends were cut back, 5 bases at V and 2 bases at J, with 10 bases in the middle. CDR3 length: 13 amino acids. In nucleotides, the CDR3 is TGTGCCAGCAGCCACGACGATACCTACGAGCAGTACTTC. This codes for CASSHDDTYEQYF.

The chain combines TRBV6-1 with TRBJ1-2; 9 bases are shared with TRBD1. The CDR3 spans 14 residues. Trimming removed 4 bases from V and 2 bases from J; junction bases left unmatched: 2. CDR1 MNHNS and CDR2 SASEGT come from the germline V gene. The CDR3 protein is CASSGDRVNYGYTF. The DNA for the CDR3 is TGTGCCAGCAGTGGGGACAGGGTCAACTATGGCTACACCTTC.